The 20 T cell receptor beta chains reported below all come from one sample, sequenced in a study of cytomegalovirus exposure and HLA in healthy donors (TCRdb year 2017). Receptors were amplified or captured by the immunoSEQ multiplex PCR assay. As stored in TCRdb, this immuneACCESS dataset retains in-frame rearrangements with V and J assigned. A fraction of the clones does not appear; measured against another copy, unresolved V genes explain less than half of the discrepancy, and the remainder lacks a known reason. The sample table holds about 170,000 clones, of which roughly nine tenths were seen once. Jointly, the top ten make up 4.5% to 7% of the sample. Sequenced input: PBMCs. All receptors come from a woman aged 25-40 years in good health and CMV-seronegative.

The chain has TRBV27 and TRBJ1-2, with 7 positions matching TRBD1. Germline CDR1 reads MNHEY; CDR2 reads SMNVEV (reference sequence). V lost 4 bases, J lost 6 bases, and 8 bases stayed unmatched. The CDR3 contains 14 residues. The CDR3 bases are TGTGCCAGCAGTTGGGGGAACAGGGGCAATGGCTACACCTTC. Its protein product is CASSWGNRGNGYTF.

This chain connects TRBV5-1 to TRBJ2-3, with no clear D. In germline, CDR1 is SGHRS, CDR2 YFSETQ. The V end lost 4 bases, the J end lost 1 base, and 13 bases lay between the germline ends. The length of the CDR3 is 15 residues. CDR3 nucleotides: TGCGCCAGCAGCCCAGTCTTAGGAGGCACAGATACGCAGTATTTT. It encodes CASSPVLGGTDTQYF.

This clone showed up just once. V usage is TRBV7-9 and J usage is TRBJ2-7; TRBD1 is a possible D gene (5 bases). The CDR3 extends over 12 amino acids. Germline assignment: CDR1 SEHNR and CDR2 FQNEAQ (reference sequence). Trimming stripped 7 bases from V and 6 bases from J, with 13 bases between. CDR3: CASTTQVSEQYF. Here the CDR3 DNA reads TGTGCCAGCACCACACAGGTTAGCGAGCAGTACTTC.

There are a few counts of this clone. V and J are TRBV2 and TRBJ2-2, with D tentatively TRBD1 or TRBD2 (5 bases each). The germline V gene has CDR1 SNHLY and CDR2 FYNNEI. The CDR3 covers 15 residues. Trimming pared 5 bases from V and 4 bases from J, leaving 14 bases between. The CDR3 coding sequence is TGTGCCAGCAGTAGCCCGGGACCGAGCACCGGGGAGCTGTTTTTT. Translating it yields CASSSPGPSTGELFF.

The chain has TRBV27 and TRBJ2-7; either TRBD1 or TRBD2 may fit D (5 bases each). The length of the CDR3 is 17 residues. V gave up 5 bases and J gave up 2 bases, with 22 bases separating them. Looked up from germline, CDR1 is MNHEY and CDR2 is SMNVEV (reference sequence). CDR3 nucleotides: TGTGCCAGCAGTAAAGTGCCCGGGACGGCAACAGCCTACGAGCAGTACTTC. Protein product: CASSKVPGTATAYEQYF.

The chain combines TRBV6-5 with TRBJ2-7; D unresolved. CDR1 is MNHEY and CDR2 is SVGAGI in the germline V gene. The CDR3 runs to 14 residues. Trimming took 3 bases from V and 0 from J, leaving 9 bases between them. The CDR3 sequence: CASSYRSHSYEQYF. DNA of the CDR3: TGTGCCAGCAGTTATCGCTCTCACTCCTACGAGCAGTACTTC.

The chain links TRBV6-5 to TRBJ2-7; 12 positions agree with TRBD2. Germline loops: CDR1 MNHEY, CDR2 SVGAGI. This CDR3 has 16 amino acids. The V segment lost 2 bases and the J segment 6 bases; nucleotides outside the gene matches: 8. The CDR3 DNA reads as TGTGCCAGCAGTTACCGGACTAGCGGGAATGGAGTCGAGCAGTACTTC. Its protein is CASSYRTSGNGVEQYF.

The CDR3 nucleotides are TGTGCCAGCAGCTTAGGATGGGGGAATGAGCAGTTCTTC. The encoded protein is CASSLGWGNEQFF. J is TRBJ2-1 and V is TRBV7-9; D might be TRBD1 or TRBD2, each matching 5 bases. The germline gives CDR1 SEHNR, CDR2 FQNEAQ (reference sequence). V was pared by 1 base and J by 7 bases, with 8 bases between. CDR3 size: 13 residues.

The chain combines TRBV5-1 with TRBJ2-1; 10 bases line up with TRBD2. In germline, CDR1 is SGHRS, CDR2 YFSETQ. Trimming took 5 bases from V and 9 from J; bases not matched to a gene: 5. The CDR3 sequence is 13 residues long. The CDR3 coding sequence is TGCGCCAGCAGGGAGCGGGGGGGCACTGAGCAGTTCTTC. The encoded protein is CASRERGGTEQFF. Full variable domain (rest looked up from reference TRBV5-1 and TRBJ2-1): KAGVTQTPRYLIKTRGQQVTLSCSPISGHRSVSWYQQTPGQGLQFLFEYFSETQRNKGNFPGRFSGRQFSNSRSEMNVSTLELGDSALYLCASRERGGTEQFFGPGTRLTVL.

This sequence joins TRBV27 and TRBJ1-2; perhaps TRBD1 as D (5 bases). Germline V gene lookup returns CDR1 MNHEY and CDR2 SMNVEV (reference sequence). The V gene lost 2 bases and the J gene lost 7 bases, with 11 bases spanning the gap. This CDR3 region has 13 residues. The CDR3 reads CASSLAGKGGYTF. The CDR3 nucleotides read TGTGCCAGCAGTTTAGCAGGGAAGGGTGGCTACACCTTC.

By sample share, this clone is medium-sized. The rearrangement joins TRBV4-2 to TRBJ2-1, with D hard to call. The V gene's germline CDR1 is LGHNA and CDR2 YNFKEQ. The V end was cut by 0 bases, the J end by 8 bases, with 14 bases between. The CDR3 is 15 residues long. The DNA of the CDR3 is TGTGCCAGCAGCCAAGAACTCGAACTAAGTTATGAGCAGTTCTTC. It translates to CASSQELELSYEQFF.

The CDR3 reads CASSYSRSYSYEQYF. CDR3 in DNA: TGTGCCAGCAGTTACTCGAGGAGTTACTCCTACGAGCAGTACTTC. The chain has TRBV6-5 and TRBJ2-7; no clear D gene. Trimming stripped 0 bases from V and 0 bases from J, with 9 bases between. This CDR3 spans 15 amino acids. Germline loops: CDR1 MNHEY, CDR2 SVGAGI.

The count of this clone is one. The chain recombines TRBV15 with TRBJ2-7; D perhaps matches TRBD1 (5 bases). Germline V gene data show CDR1 as LNHNV and CDR2 as YYDKDF (reference sequence). V was pared by 0 bases and J by 2 bases, with 14 bases between. This CDR3 is built from 16 residues. CDR3 amino acids: CATSRDWGGVPYEQYF. The CDR3 DNA is TGTGCCACCAGCAGAGATTGGGGCGGTGTCCCCTACGAGCAGTACTTC.

This chain uses TRBV10-3 with TRBJ1-1, with D perhaps TRBD1 (5 bases). The CDR3 contains 14 residues. CDR1 ENHRY and CDR2 SYGVKD come from the germline V gene. V dropped 5 bases and J dropped 4 bases, with 14 bases sitting between them. The chain's CDR3 is CAISFRGEGTEAFF. The CDR3 coding sequence is TGTGCCATCAGTTTCCGGGGCGAGGGCACTGAAGCTTTCTTT.

The chain links TRBV6-5 to TRBJ2-1; a weak D match, TRBD2 (5 bases). There are 11 residues in the CDR3. Germline CDR1 reads MNHEY; CDR2 reads SVGAGI. V lost 6 bases and J lost 8, with 8 bases in between. Written as DNA, the CDR3 is TGTGCCAGCAGCCGGCGGGATGAGCAGTTCTTC. Protein product: CASSRRDEQFF.

This clone showed up just a few times. The gene calls are TRBV21-1 and TRBJ2-1; the DNA was not compared with TRBD2, the D call given in the table. TRBV21-1 constitutes a pseudogene. The CDR3 runs to 14 residues. CDR3 sequence reads: CASSKLTTGWEQFF. The CDR3 region has the DNA TGTGCCAGCTCTAAACTTACAACGGGGTGGGAGCAGTTCTTC.

The rearrangement uses TRBV6-1 and TRBJ2-2; the D gene is possibly TRBD1 (5 bases). The V gene's germline CDR1 is MNHNS and CDR2 SASEGT. Trimming removed 6 bases from V and 2 bases from J, with 7 bases in between. CDR3 length: 13 amino acids. DNA of the CDR3: TGTGCCAGCAGGGGGCCAAACACCGGGGAGCTGTTTTTT. Its protein is CASRGPNTGELFF.

This clone was observed once. The rearrangement joins TRBV5-4 to TRBJ2-1; D unresolved. V lost 1 base and J lost 6, with 5 bases in between. Germline loops: CDR1 SGHNT, CDR2 YYREEE (reference sequence). The CDR3 is made up of 12 amino acids. As DNA, the CDR3 is TGTGCCAGCAGCTTGTATCTCAATGAGCAGTTCTTC. Its translation is CASSLYLNEQFF.

The chain carries TRBV7-8 and TRBJ1-3, with 7 positions matching TRBD1. V dropped 6 bases and J dropped 4; count of bases not matched to a gene: 12. The V gene's germline CDR1 is SGHVS and CDR2 FQNEAQ. The CDR3 totals 16 residues. The DNA of the CDR3 is TGTGCCAGCAGAGATAATGCAAGGACAGGAGGAAACACCATATATTTT. Protein product: CASRDNARTGGNTIYF.

The V gene is TRBV5-1, the J gene TRBJ2-7; tentative D call: TRBD2 (5 bases). V gave up 2 bases and J gave up 2 bases, with 8 bases separating them. This CDR3 spans 13 amino acids. Germline-derived CDR1 and CDR2 are SGHRS and YFSETQ. Here the CDR3 DNA reads TGCGCCAGCAGCTTCCGGGAAACCTACGAGCAGTACTTC. This codes for CASSFRETYEQYF.